One and the same sample provided the 14 T cell receptor beta chains below, sequenced in a study of graft-versus-host responses after intestinal transplantation. TCRdb keeps only in-frame clones here, not all; method: immunoSEQ multiplex PCR. The table records some 110,000 clones, around 94% of them present only once. Their specific antigens are unknown. The source was unstimulated CD4+ T cells sorted from spleen or lymph node cells, collected before transplant. Source of these receptors: a human donor who was the organ donor for an intestinal transplant.

The V and J genes are TRBV5-4 and TRBJ1-1, with a possible D match to TRBD1 (5 bases). There are 15 residues in the CDR3. Per the germline V gene, CDR1 is SGHNT and CDR2 is YYREEE (reference sequence). Trimming removed 9 bases at V and 5 bases at J, with 23 bases between. The CDR3 region has the DNA TGTGCCACCACGCGCGGGGGGGAAATCGGGACTGAAGCTTTCTTT. Amino acids: CATTRGGEIGTEAFF.

This clone was seen only once. V usage is TRBV9 and J usage is TRBJ2-1, with a possible D match to TRBD2 (5 bases). The CDR3 totals 18 residues. Germline lookup yields CDR1 SGDLS and CDR2 YYNGEE. The V end lost 0 bases, the J end lost 4 bases, and 20 bases lay between the germline ends. The CDR3 loop reads CASSVEGRGNMGYNEQFF. The CDR3 coding sequence is TGTGCCAGCAGCGTAGAAGGCCGGGGTAATATGGGTTACAATGAGCAGTTCTTC.

The rearrangement joins TRBV19 to TRBJ1-2; D is possibly TRBD1 (5 bases). CDR3 length: 18 amino acids. Germline CDR1 is LNHDA and CDR2 is SQIVND (reference sequence). Trimming pared 1 base from V and 0 bases from J, leaving 18 bases between. In nucleotides, the CDR3 is TGTGCCAGTAGTATAGGCGATCAACAGGACCCAGCTAACTATGGCTACACCTTC. Residues: CASSIGDQQDPANYGYTF. The variable domain in full, with the rest retrieved from reference TRBV19 and TRBJ1-2, is DGGITQSPKYLFRKEGQNVTLSCEQNLNHDAMYWYRQDPGQGLRLIYYSQIVNDFQKGDIAEGYSVSREKKESFPLTVTSAQKNPTAFYLCASSIGDQQDPANYGYTFGSGTRLTVV.

As concerns this clone: Sequence at one end of the junction differs from germline and may be a read error. Distinct nucleotide sequences in the sample also encode this CDR3. This chain joins TRBV7-2 and TRBJ2-3; the match to TRBD2 covers 9 bases. CDR3 length: 14 residues. Germline V gives CDR1 SGHTA, CDR2 FQGNSA. The CDR3 spells CASSWTSGTDTQYF. CDR3 DNA: TGCGCCAGCAGCTGGACTAGCGGCACAGATACGCAGTATTTT.

V is TRBV6-1 and J is TRBJ2-1; 9 bases fit TRBD2. In germline, CDR1 is MNHNS, CDR2 SASEGT. The CDR3 totals 13 residues. The V segment lost 8 bases and the J segment 5 bases; nucleotides outside the gene matches: 4. Here the CDR3 reads CASAASGNNEQFF. The DNA of the CDR3 is TGTGCCAGCGCGGCTAGCGGGAACAATGAGCAGTTCTTC.

This rearrangement joins TRBV5-8 to TRBJ2-3; D unclear. The CDR3 sequence is 15 residues long. V lost 0 bases to trimming and J lost 0 bases, with 8 bases between them. Germline CDR1 and CDR2: SGHTS and YDEGEE. The DNA for the CDR3 is TGTGCCAGCAGCTTGGCCAGTGCTAGCACAGATACGCAGTATTTT. Protein: CASSLASASTDTQYF.

The gene calls are TRBV27 and TRBJ2-1; 7 bases are a match to TRBD2. The CDR3 has 16 amino acids. Unmatched junction bases numbered 7, after V lost 1 base and J lost 4 bases. The germline V gene has CDR1 MNHEY and CDR2 SMNVEV (reference sequence). CDR3 residues: CASSLWGGVKYNEQFF. CDR3 sequence (DNA): TGTGCCAGCAGTTTATGGGGGGGTGTAAAGTACAATGAGCAGTTCTTC.

The chain combines TRBV6-5 with TRBJ1-5; tentative D call: TRBD1 (6 bases). The CDR3 runs to 14 residues. Per germline, CDR1 MNHEY and CDR2 SVGAGI. V was trimmed by 5 bases and J by 6 bases, leaving 14 bases between them. CDR3: CASSPQGTVQPQHF. The DNA for the CDR3 is TGTGCCAGCAGTCCCCAGGGGACGGTTCAGCCCCAGCATTTT.

The V call is TRBV15, the J call TRBJ2-7; perhaps TRBD2 as D (7 bases). There are 14 residues in the CDR3. V was trimmed by 5 bases and J by 3 bases, leaving 14 bases between them. Germline V CDR1 and CDR2: LNHNV, YYDKDF (reference sequence). This CDR3 reads CATSLEGGDYEQYF. The CDR3, as DNA: TGTGCCACCAGCCTCGAGGGGGGGGACTACGAGCAGTACTTC. Full variable domain (rest looked up from reference TRBV15 and TRBJ2-7): DAMVIQNPRYQVTQFGKPVTLSCSQTLNHNVMYWYQQKSSQAPKLLFHYYDKDFNNEADTPDNFQSRRPNTSFCFLDIRSPGLGDTAMYLCATSLEGGDYEQYFGPGTRLTVT.

The chain joins TRBV6-9 to TRBJ2-7, with D perhaps being TRBD1 or TRBD2 (6 bases each). V gave up 2 bases and J gave up 3 bases, with 14 bases separating them. Germline CDR1 MNHGY, CDR2 SVAAGI. The CDR3 is made up of 15 amino acids. CDR3 DNA: TGTGCCAGCAGTTATGAATGGGGGGCGTTCTACGAGCAGTACTTC. Protein sequence: CASSYEWGAFYEQYF.

This clone occurred a few times. The chain couples TRBV15 to TRBJ2-1; 11 bases fit TRBD2. There are 15 residues in the CDR3. Germline CDR1 reads LNHNV; CDR2 reads YYDKDF (reference sequence). With 0 bases clipped from V and 9 bases from J, the junction kept 4 bases outside the gene matches. The CDR3 protein is CATSRDPLAGAEQFF. CDR3 DNA sequence: TGTGCCACCAGCAGAGATCCACTAGCGGGAGCTGAGCAGTTCTTC.

The chain has TRBV6-5 and TRBJ2-6; no firm D call. The CDR3 has 14 residues. V was trimmed by 4 bases and J by 5 bases, leaving 9 bases between them. Germline V CDR1 and CDR2: MNHEY, SVGAGI. CDR3 protein: CASSSPRRANVLTF. In DNA form, the CDR3 reads TGTGCCAGCAGTTCCCCGCGTAGGGCCAACGTCCTGACTTTC.

The chain couples TRBV30 to TRBJ1-1, with D possibly matching TRBD1 (5 bases). V dropped 1 base and J dropped 0 bases, with 9 bases sitting between them. Germline V gene sequence: CDR1 GTSNPN, CDR2 SVGIG (reference sequence). The CDR3 has 14 residues. CDR3 amino acids: CAWSGRALNTEAFF. Written as DNA, the CDR3 is TGTGCCTGGAGTGGCAGGGCCTTGAACACTGAAGCTTTCTTT. Full variable domain (outside the CDR3, taken from reference TRBV30 and TRBJ1-1): SQTIHQWPATLVQPVGSPLSLECTVEGTSNPNLYWYRQAAGRGLQLLFYSVGIGQISSEVPQNLSASRPQDRQFILSSKKLLLSDSGFYLCAWSGRALNTEAFFGQGTRLTVV.

This sequence joins TRBV5-4 and TRBJ2-3; 9 bases map to TRBD2. Losses at the gene ends were 9 bases for V and 1 base for J; bases not matched to a gene: 9. Germline CDR1 SGHNT, CDR2 YYREEE (reference sequence). The CDR3 extends over 15 amino acids. The CDR3 coding sequence is TGTGCCACCACTTGGGGGACTAGCCGCACAGATACGCAGTATTTT. Its protein is CATTWGTSRTDTQYF.